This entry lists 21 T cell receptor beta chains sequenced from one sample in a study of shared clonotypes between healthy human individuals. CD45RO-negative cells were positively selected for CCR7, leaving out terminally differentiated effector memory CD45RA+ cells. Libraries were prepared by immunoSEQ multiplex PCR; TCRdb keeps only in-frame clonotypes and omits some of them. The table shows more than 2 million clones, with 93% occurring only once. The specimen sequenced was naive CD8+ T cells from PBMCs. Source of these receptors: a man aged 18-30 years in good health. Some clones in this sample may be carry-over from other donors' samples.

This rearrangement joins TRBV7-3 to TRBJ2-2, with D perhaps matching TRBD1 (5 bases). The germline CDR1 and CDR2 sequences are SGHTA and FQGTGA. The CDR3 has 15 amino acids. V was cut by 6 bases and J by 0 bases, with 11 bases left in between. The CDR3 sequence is CASRVGHTNTGELFF. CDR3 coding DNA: TGTGCCAGCAGGGTTGGACACACGAACACCGGGGAGCTGTTTTTT.

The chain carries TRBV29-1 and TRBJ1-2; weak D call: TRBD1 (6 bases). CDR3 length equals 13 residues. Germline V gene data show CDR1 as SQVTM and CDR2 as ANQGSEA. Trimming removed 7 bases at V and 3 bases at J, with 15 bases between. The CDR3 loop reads CSASSGGHYGYTF. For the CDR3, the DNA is TGCAGCGCCTCTAGCGGGGGGCACTATGGCTACACCTTC.

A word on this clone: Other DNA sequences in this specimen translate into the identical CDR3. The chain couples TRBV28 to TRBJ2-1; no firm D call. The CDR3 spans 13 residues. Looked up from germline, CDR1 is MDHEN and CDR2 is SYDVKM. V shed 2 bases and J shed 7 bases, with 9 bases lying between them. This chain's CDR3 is CASSLGLSNEQFF. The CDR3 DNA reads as TGTGCCAGCAGTTTAGGGCTTTCAAATGAGCAGTTCTTC.

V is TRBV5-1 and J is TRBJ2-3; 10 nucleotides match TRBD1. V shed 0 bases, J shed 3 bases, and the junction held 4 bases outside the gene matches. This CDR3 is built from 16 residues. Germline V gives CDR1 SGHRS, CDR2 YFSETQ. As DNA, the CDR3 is TGCGCCAGCAGCTTGGCCAGGGACAGGGGTACAGATACGCAGTATTTT. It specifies CASSLARDRGTDTQYF.

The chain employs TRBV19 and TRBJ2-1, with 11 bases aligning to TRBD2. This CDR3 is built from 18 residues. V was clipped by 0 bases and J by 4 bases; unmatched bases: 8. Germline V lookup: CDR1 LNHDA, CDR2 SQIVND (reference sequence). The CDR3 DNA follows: TGTGCCAGTAGTATAGATCGCGCTAGCGGGAGGAGGTACAATGAGCAGTTCTTC. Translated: CASSIDRASGRRYNEQFF. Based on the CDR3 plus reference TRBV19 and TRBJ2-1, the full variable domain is DGGITQSPKYLFRKEGQNVTLSCEQNLNHDAMYWYRQDPGQGLRLIYYSQIVNDFQKGDIAEGYSVSREKKESFPLTVTSAQKNPTAFYLCASSIDRASGRRYNEQFFGPGTRLTVL.

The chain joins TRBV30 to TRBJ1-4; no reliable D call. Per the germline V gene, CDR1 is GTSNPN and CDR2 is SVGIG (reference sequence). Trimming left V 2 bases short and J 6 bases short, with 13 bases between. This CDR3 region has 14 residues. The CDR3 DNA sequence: TGTGCCTGGAGTCTTGGACCGTCCGATGAAAAACTGTTTTTT. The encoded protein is CAWSLGPSDEKLFF.

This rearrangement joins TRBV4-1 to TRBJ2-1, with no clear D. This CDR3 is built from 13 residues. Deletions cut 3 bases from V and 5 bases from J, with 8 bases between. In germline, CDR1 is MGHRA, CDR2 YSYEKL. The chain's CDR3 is CASSQVKNNEQFF. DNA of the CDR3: TGCGCCAGCAGCCAGGTTAAAAACAATGAGCAGTTCTTC.

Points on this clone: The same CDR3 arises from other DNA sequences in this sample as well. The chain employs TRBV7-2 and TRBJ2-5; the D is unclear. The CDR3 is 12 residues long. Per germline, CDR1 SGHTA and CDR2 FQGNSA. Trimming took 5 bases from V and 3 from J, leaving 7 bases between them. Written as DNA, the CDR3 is TGTGCCAGCAGCCCGAGAGAAGAGACCCAGTACTTC. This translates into CASSPREETQYF.

CDR3 nucleotide sequence: TGTGCCAGCAGTTTATTGCAGGGCGGGGTGAACACTGAAGCTTTCTTT. This encodes CASSLLQGGVNTEAFF. The V call is TRBV28, the J call TRBJ1-1; D perhaps matches TRBD1 (5 bases). V was cut by 1 base and J by 0 bases, with 12 bases left in between. The CDR3 is 16 amino acids. Looked up from germline, CDR1 is MDHEN and CDR2 is SYDVKM.

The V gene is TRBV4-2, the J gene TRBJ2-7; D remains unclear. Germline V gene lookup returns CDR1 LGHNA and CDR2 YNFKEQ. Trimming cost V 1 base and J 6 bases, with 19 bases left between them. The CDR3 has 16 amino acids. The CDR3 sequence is CASSQATSDLFPEQYF. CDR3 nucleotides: TGTGCCAGCAGCCAAGCAACAAGCGACCTTTTTCCCGAGCAGTACTTC.

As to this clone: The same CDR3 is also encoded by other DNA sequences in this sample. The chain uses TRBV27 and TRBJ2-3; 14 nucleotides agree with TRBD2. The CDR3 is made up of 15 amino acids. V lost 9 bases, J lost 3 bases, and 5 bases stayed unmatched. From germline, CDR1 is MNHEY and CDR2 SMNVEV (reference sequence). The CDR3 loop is CASSGLAGVTDTQYF. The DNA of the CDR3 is TGTGCCAGTTCGGGACTAGCGGGAGTGACAGATACGCAGTATTTT.

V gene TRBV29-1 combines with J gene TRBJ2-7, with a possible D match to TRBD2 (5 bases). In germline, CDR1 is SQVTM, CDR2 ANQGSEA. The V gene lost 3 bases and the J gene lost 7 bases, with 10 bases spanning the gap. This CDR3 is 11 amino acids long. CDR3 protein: CSVESSWEQYF. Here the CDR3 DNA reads TGCAGCGTTGAGTCTAGCTGGGAGCAGTACTTC.

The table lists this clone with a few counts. The CDR3 is CASASEAFF. The CDR3 DNA follows: TGTGCCAGCGCTTCTGAAGCTTTCTTT. The chain links TRBV2 to TRBJ1-1; D remains ambiguous. This CDR3 is built from 9 residues. Germline V gene data show CDR1 as SNHLY and CDR2 as FYNNEI. V lost 8 bases to trimming and J lost 6 bases, with 4 bases between them. Together with reference TRBV2 and TRBJ1-1, the CDR3 gives the full variable domain: EPEVTQTPSHQVTQMGQEVILRCVPISNHLYFYWYRQILGQKVEFLVSFYNNEISEKSEIFDDQFSVERPDGSNFTLKIRSTKLEDSAMYFCASASEAFFGQGTRLTVV.

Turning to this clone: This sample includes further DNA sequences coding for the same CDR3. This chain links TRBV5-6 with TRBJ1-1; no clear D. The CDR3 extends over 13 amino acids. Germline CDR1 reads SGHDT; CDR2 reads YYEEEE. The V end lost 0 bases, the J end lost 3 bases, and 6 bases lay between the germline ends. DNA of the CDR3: TGTGCCAGCAGCTTGGCCGGGTACACTGAAGCTTTCTTT. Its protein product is CASSLAGYTEAFF.

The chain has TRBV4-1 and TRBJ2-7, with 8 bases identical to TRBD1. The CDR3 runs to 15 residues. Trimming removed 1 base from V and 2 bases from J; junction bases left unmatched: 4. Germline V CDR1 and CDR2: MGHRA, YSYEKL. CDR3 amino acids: CASSQVPTGAYEQYF. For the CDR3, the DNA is TGCGCCAGCAGCCAAGTACCGACAGGGGCCTACGAGCAGTACTTC.

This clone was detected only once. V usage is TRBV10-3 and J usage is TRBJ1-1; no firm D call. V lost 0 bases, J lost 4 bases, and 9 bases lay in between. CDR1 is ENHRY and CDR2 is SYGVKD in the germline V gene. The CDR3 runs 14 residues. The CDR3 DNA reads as TGTGCCATCAGTGAGTCGCTAGAGGGCACTGAAGCTTTCTTT. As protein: CAISESLEGTEAFF.

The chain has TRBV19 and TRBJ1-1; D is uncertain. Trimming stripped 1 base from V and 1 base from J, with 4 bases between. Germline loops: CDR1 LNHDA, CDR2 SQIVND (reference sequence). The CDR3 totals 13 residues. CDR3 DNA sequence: TGTGCCAGTAGTATAGTAGCGAACACTGAAGCTTTCTTT. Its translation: CASSIVANTEAFF.

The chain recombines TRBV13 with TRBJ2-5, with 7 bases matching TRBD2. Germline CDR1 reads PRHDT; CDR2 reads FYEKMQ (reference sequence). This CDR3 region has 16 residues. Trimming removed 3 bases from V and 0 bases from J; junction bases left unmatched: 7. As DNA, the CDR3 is TGTGCCAGCAGCTTCGCTAGCGGAGCGAACCAAGAGACCCAGTACTTC. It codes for CASSFASGANQETQYF.

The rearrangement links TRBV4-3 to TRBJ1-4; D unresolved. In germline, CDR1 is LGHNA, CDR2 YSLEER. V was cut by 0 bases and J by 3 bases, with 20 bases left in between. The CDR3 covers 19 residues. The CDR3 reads CASSQDRSQPTLANEKLFF. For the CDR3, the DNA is TGCGCCAGCAGCCAAGATCGCTCCCAACCGACACTAGCTAATGAAAAACTGTTTTTT.

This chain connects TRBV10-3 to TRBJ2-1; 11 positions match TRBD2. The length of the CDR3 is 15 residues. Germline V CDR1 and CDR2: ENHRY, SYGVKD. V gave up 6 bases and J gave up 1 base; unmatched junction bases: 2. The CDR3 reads CAIRTSGNSYNEQFF. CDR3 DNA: TGTGCCATCAGGACTAGCGGGAATTCCTACAATGAGCAGTTCTTC.

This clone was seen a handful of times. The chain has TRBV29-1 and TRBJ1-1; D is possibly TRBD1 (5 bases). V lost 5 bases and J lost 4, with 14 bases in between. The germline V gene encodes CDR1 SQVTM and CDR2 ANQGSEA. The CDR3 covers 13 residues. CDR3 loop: CSVSEGSGTEAFF. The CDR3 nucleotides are TGCAGCGTTTCTGAGGGGTCGGGCACTGAAGCTTTCTTT.